This section outlines one T cell receptor beta chain sequence together with its context. The sample belongs to a study of blood T cell repertoires in COVID-19. Study as a whole: Samples taken during acute and convalescent COVID-19 were collected in the United States, Italy and Spain.

Clones were sequenced by immunoSEQ multiplex PCR, and TCRdb holds only the in-frame ones, with some missing. The sample includes around 230,000 clones, 89% of them seen just once. The CDR3 sequence is 15 residues long. Germline CDR1 LNHNV, CDR2 YYDKDF (reference sequence). The germline V and J ends were trimmed by 0 bases and 3 bases, with 12 bases remaining between them. The sequencing input was PBMCs or T cells enriched from blood (not recorded which). The clonotype comes from a woman aged 25 to 39 with acute COVID-19. The chain is built from TRBV15 and TRBJ2-7, with D unclear. The CDR3, as DNA: TGTGCCACCAGCAGAGATCCAGGAATCATCTACGAGCAGTACTTC. This translates into CATSRDPGIIYEQYF.